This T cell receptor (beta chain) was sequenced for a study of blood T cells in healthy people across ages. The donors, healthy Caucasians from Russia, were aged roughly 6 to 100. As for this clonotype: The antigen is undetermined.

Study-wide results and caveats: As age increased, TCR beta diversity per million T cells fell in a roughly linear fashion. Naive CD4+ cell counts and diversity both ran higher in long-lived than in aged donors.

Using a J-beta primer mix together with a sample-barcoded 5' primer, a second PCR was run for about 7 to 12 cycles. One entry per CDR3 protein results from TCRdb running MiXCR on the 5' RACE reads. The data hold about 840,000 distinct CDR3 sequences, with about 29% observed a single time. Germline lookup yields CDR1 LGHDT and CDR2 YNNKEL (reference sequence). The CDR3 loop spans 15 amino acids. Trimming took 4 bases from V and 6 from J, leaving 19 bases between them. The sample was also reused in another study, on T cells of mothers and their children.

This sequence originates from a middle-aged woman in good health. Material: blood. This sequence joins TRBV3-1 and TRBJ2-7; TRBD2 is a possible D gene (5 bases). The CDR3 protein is CASSREGGRLSEQYF. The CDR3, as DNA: TGTGCCAGCAGCCGAGAGGGTGGGCGACTAAGCGAGCAGTACTTC.